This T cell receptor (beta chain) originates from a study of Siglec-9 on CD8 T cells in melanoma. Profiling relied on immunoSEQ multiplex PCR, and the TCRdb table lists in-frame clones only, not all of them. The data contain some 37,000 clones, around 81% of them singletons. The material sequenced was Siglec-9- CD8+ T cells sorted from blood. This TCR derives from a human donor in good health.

The CDR3 region is CASSLRGAGDGYTF. The DNA of the CDR3 is TGTGCCAGCAGTTTACGAGGGGCGGGAGATGGCTACACCTTC. The chain couples TRBV28 to TRBJ1-2, with D tentatively TRBD1 (5 bases). The germline CDR1 and CDR2 sequences are MDHEN and SYDVKM. V was clipped by 2 bases and J by 6 bases, with 13 bases between them. The length of the CDR3 is 14 residues.